This passage covers 10 T cell receptor beta chains from one sample sequenced in a study of cytomegalovirus exposure and HLA in healthy donors. Amplification used 60 Vbeta primers and 13 Jbeta primers. Measured with immunoSEQ multiplex PCR; TCRdb has only the in-frame clones, and not every one. The sample consists of about 82,000 clones, less than 80% of them appearing once. Sequenced input: PBMCs. These receptors were taken from a human donor in good health.

The chain uses TRBV4-1 and TRBJ1-4; 7 bases match TRBD1. The trim removed 3 bases at V and 0 bases at J, leaving 7 bases unmatched. The germline gives CDR1 MGHRA, CDR2 YSYEKL. This CDR3 has 17 residues. The CDR3 region has the DNA TGCGCCAGCAGCCAGACAGGGAACCTTGCAACTAATGAAAAACTGTTTTTT. Translated: CASSQTGNLATNEKLFF.

This clone was detected only once. The chain uses TRBV2 and TRBJ2-3, with D tentatively TRBD1 (6 bases). Trimming left V 8 bases short and J 1 base short, with 16 bases between. CDR1 and CDR2 (germline): SNHLY, FYNNEI. This CDR3 is 15 amino acids long. This CDR3 is CASCVRDTRTDTQYF. In DNA form, the CDR3 reads TGTGCCAGCTGTGTAAGGGACACCCGCACAGATACGCAGTATTTT.

In its sample, this clone was seen a few times. This chain connects TRBV7-9 to TRBJ2-1; 9 bases fit TRBD1. Germline CDR1 reads SEHNR; CDR2 reads FQNEAQ (reference sequence). CDR3 length: 15 residues. Trimming removed 5 bases from V and 0 bases from J; junction bases left unmatched: 2. CDR3 in DNA: TGTGCCAGCAGCACAGGGGGCTTCTCCTACAATGAGCAGTTCTTC. Its protein is CASSTGGFSYNEQFF.

The V gene is TRBV11-2, the J gene TRBJ2-1; tentatively, D is TRBD1 (6 bases). This CDR3 is built from 15 residues. V lost 1 base to trimming and J lost 1 base, with 8 bases between them. Germline V gene sequence: CDR1 SGHAT, CDR2 FQNNGV. The CDR3 coding sequence is TGTGCCAGCAGCTTAGGCAGGGGATCCTACAATGAGCAGTTCTTC. Amino acids: CASSLGRGSYNEQFF.

The J gene is TRBJ1-6, the V gene TRBV19, with a possible D match to TRBD1 (5 bases). Germline V gene sequence: CDR1 LNHDA, CDR2 SQIVND (reference sequence). This CDR3 has 14 amino acids. Trimming removed 10 bases from V and 4 bases from J, with 14 bases in between. The CDR3 loop is CATNGGGYNSPLHF. The DNA for the CDR3 is TGTGCCACCAACGGGGGTGGGTATAATTCACCCCTCCACTTT.

In this sample, this clone turned up a few times. The V gene is TRBV6-1, the J gene TRBJ1-5; no firm D call. Germline CDR1 and CDR2: MNHNS and SASEGT. V was cut by 3 bases and J by 4 bases, with 10 bases left in between. This CDR3 region has 14 residues. CDR3 amino acids: CASSEQRSNQPQHF. The CDR3 nucleotides read TGTGCCAGCAGTGAGCAACGGTCTAATCAGCCCCAGCATTTT.

The chain's CDR3 is CASSRDRGGTDTQYF. CDR3 nucleotides: TGTGCCAGCTCCCGGGACAGGGGTGGCACAGATACGCAGTATTTT. V gene TRBV18 combines with J gene TRBJ2-3; 10 positions agree with TRBD1. The germline V gene encodes CDR1 KGHSH and CDR2 LQKENI. CDR3 length: 15 residues. Trimming at V came to 6 bases and at J to 1 base, leaving 4 bases not matched to a gene.

In its sample, this clone was seen a few times. Other DNA sequences in the sample encode the same CDR3. The chain is built from TRBV19 and TRBJ1-5; tentative D call: TRBD1 (5 bases). Trimming removed 6 bases from V and 4 bases from J, with 10 bases in between. This CDR3 comprises 13 residues. Per the germline V gene, CDR1 is LNHDA and CDR2 is SQIVND (reference sequence). DNA for the CDR3: TGTGCCAGTAGCCCCGGGGGGAATCAGCCCCAGCATTTT. It codes for CASSPGGNQPQHF. Drawing the rest from reference TRBV19 and TRBJ1-5, the complete variable domain is DGGITQSPKYLFRKEGQNVTLSCEQNLNHDAMYWYRQDPGQGLRLIYYSQIVNDFQKGDIAEGYSVSREKKESFPLTVTSAQKNPTAFYLCASSPGGNQPQHFGDGTRLSIL.

Regarding this clone: Germline and junction disagree at one end, which may indicate a read error. The chain couples TRBV18 to TRBJ2-7; D is perhaps TRBD1 (6 bases). Germline CDR1 and CDR2: KGHSH and LQKENI. The CDR3 sequence is 12 residues long. The CDR3 is CASSPNSETGTF. The CDR3 DNA is TGTGCCAGCTCACCTAATTCGGAGACAGGAACCTTC.

The sample holds a few counts of this clone. The chain carries TRBV7-9 and TRBJ1-1; D is unresolved. V was pared by 3 bases and J by 2 bases, with 4 bases between. The CDR3 loop spans 12 amino acids. Looked up from germline, CDR1 is SEHNR and CDR2 is FQNEAQ (reference sequence). The CDR3 sequence: CASSFVNTEAFF. CDR3 in DNA: TGTGCCAGCAGCTTCGTAAACACTGAAGCTTTCTTT.